This T cell receptor (beta chain) was observed in a study of CD8+ T cells in alopecia areata. In the study overall: Twice a day, 5 to 10 mg of oral tofacitinib was administered to treated patients. Scoring treated patients' severity relied on the percentage of scalp area affected.

The sample's treatment: oral pan-JAK inhibitor, 5-10 mg twice daily. Extracted from the samples, RNA was reverse transcribed into cDNA to serve as the sequencing template. The assay was immunoSEQ multiplex PCR, and TCRdb's table has in-frame clones only and misses some. Seen here are just over 150,000 clones, roughly 65% observed once, and the top ten hold 0.91%. V lost 0 bases, J lost 7 bases, and 11 bases lay in between. Germline assignment: CDR1 SGHRS and CDR2 YFSETQ. This CDR3 spans 14 amino acids. General observations from the study: A great number of expanded lesional clones endured in scalp and blood during tofacitinib. Among the 100 top clones, expanded CD8+ clones, like scalp clonality, were significantly decreased by tofacitinib.

A note on this clone: Antigen specificity is unknown.

This clonotype was obtained from a human donor with alopecia areata. The chain is built from TRBV5-1 and TRBJ1-5, with D possibly matching TRBD1 (5 bases). The sequencing here drew on CD4+ T cells sorted from blood, taken at week 4, from a patient treated with tofacitinib. The CDR3 here is CASSLEGVDQPQHF. The DNA of the CDR3 is TGCGCCAGCAGCTTGGAAGGGGTGGACCAGCCCCAGCATTTT.